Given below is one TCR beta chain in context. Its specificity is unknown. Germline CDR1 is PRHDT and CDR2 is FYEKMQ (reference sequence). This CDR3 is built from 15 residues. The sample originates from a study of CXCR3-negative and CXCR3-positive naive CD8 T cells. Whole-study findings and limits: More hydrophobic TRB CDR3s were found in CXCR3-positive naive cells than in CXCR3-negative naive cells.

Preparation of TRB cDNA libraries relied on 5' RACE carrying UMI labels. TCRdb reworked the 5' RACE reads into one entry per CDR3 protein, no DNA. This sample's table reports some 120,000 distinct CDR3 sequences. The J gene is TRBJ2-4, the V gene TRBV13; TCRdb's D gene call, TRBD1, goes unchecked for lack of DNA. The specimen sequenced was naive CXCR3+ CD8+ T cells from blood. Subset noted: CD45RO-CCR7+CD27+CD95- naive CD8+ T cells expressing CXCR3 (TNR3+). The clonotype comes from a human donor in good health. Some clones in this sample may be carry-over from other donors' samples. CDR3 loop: CASSAADSFKNIQYF. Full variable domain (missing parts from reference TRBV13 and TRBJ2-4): AAGVIQSPRHLIKEKRETATLKCYPIPRHDTVYWYQQGPGQDPQFLISFYEKMQSDKGSIPDRFSAQQFSDYHSELNMSSLELGDSALYFCASSAADSFKNIQYFGAGTRLSVL.